The next 27 T cell receptor beta chains were all read from a single sample in a study of blood T cell repertoires in COVID-19. Profiling relied on immunoSEQ multiplex PCR, and the TCRdb table lists in-frame clones only, not all of them. The sample has roughly 250,000 clones; around 86% are singletons. Sequencing used peripheral blood. Every receptor here comes from a woman between 55 and 75 years old with active or convalescent COVID-19.

This clone was seen just once. This chain connects TRBV27 to TRBJ1-2, with D unclear. Germline loops: CDR1 MNHEY, CDR2 SMNVEV (reference sequence). The CDR3 spans 15 residues. The V gene lost 4 bases and the J gene lost 4 bases, with 16 bases spanning the gap. Here the CDR3 DNA reads TGTGCCAGCAGTTCCTTCCCATTCGACACCTATGGCTACACCTTC. This sequence encodes CASSSFPFDTYGYTF.

CDR3 protein: CACLQGGDRGLYGYTF. The CDR3 DNA sequence: TGTGCCTGTCTTCAGGGGGGAGACAGGGGGTTGTATGGCTACACCTTC. The rearrangement uses TRBV19 and TRBJ1-2; 9 positions agree with TRBD1. The CDR3 covers 16 residues. From germline, CDR1 is LNHDA and CDR2 SQIVND (reference sequence). The J segment lost 5 bases and the V segment lost 11 bases, leaving 18 bases of the junction unmatched. Filled out from reference TRBV19 and TRBJ1-2, the complete variable domain reads DGGITQSPKYLFRKEGQNVTLSCEQNLNHDAMYWYRQDPGQGLRLIYYSQIVNDFQKGDIAEGYSVSREKKESFPLTVTSAQKNPTAFYLCACLQGGDRGLYGYTFGSGTRLTVV.

The rearrangement links TRBV5-1 to TRBJ2-5; D gene unclear. The germline V gene encodes CDR1 SGHRS and CDR2 YFSETQ. The ends were cut back, 0 bases at V and 5 bases at J, with 5 bases in the middle. The CDR3 spans 12 residues. The CDR3 DNA reads as TGCGCCAGCAGCTTGGGTCGGGAGACCCAGTACTTC. This translates into CASSLGRETQYF.

V gene TRBV29-1 combines with J gene TRBJ1-2; weak D call: TRBD1 (6 bases). In germline, CDR1 is SQVTM, CDR2 ANQGSEA. V was pared by 7 bases and J by 8 bases, with 14 bases between. The CDR3 has 11 amino acids. In nucleotides, the CDR3 is TGCAGCGCCTCTGGGGGCGACGGCTACACCTTC. Its translation is CSASGGDGYTF.

CDR3 coding DNA: TGTGCCAGCAGCCAGATACAGGGTGGGGATGGCTACACCTTC. This gives the protein CASSQIQGGDGYTF. The J gene is TRBJ1-2, the V gene TRBV3-1 (or the pseudogene TRBV3-2); tentatively, D is TRBD1 (6 bases). CDR1 is LGHDT and CDR2 is YNNKEL in the germline V gene (reference sequence). This CDR3 contains 14 residues. Trimming left V 3 bases short and J 6 bases short, with 14 bases between.

This chain joins TRBV6-2 or TRBV6-3 and TRBJ2-7; D gene ambiguous. Trimming took 0 bases from V and 6 from J, leaving 3 bases between them. The CDR3 sequence is 11 residues long. Germline V CDR1 and CDR2: MNHEY, SVGEGT. Here the CDR3 DNA reads TGTGCCAGCAGTTACTCCGGCGAGCAGTACTTC. Translated: CASSYSGEQYF.

The CDR3 region has the DNA TGTGCCAGCAGCTTAGCACAGGGGATGGGCTACACCTTC. Translating gives CASSLAQGMGYTF. The rearrangement uses TRBV7-2 and TRBJ1-2; 7 positions match TRBD1. V was clipped by 0 bases and J by 8 bases; unmatched bases: 3. The CDR3 is 13 amino acids. Looked up from germline, CDR1 is SGHTA and CDR2 is FQGNSA.

J is TRBJ2-1 and V is TRBV4-1; 9 bases fit TRBD1. The V segment lost 6 bases and the J segment 4 bases; nucleotides outside the gene matches: 13. The CDR3 spans 17 residues. The V gene's germline CDR1 is MGHRA and CDR2 YSYEKL. In DNA, the CDR3 is TGCGCCAGCAGTACTCCCGGGACAGGGCTATCTTACAATGAGCAGTTCTTC. Amino acid sequence: CASSTPGTGLSYNEQFF.

The J gene is TRBJ1-2, the V gene TRBV5-4, with TRBD1 identical over 8 bases. There are 14 residues in the CDR3. Germline V CDR1 and CDR2: SGHNT, YYREEE (reference sequence). The V gene end was trimmed by 4 bases and the J gene end by 4 bases; junction bases not matched to a gene: 6. The CDR3 loop reads CASSPGQGSYGYTF. The CDR3, as DNA: TGTGCCAGCAGCCCAGGACAGGGCTCCTATGGCTACACCTTC.

The table lists this clone with a count of one. The chain is built from TRBV6-5 and TRBJ2-7; perhaps TRBD1 as D (7 bases). The CDR3 length is 16 residues. Deletions cut 2 bases from V and 0 bases from J, with 14 bases between. Per germline, CDR1 MNHEY and CDR2 SVGAGI. As DNA, the CDR3 is TGTGCCAGCAGTTACCCGACAGGGAGGAACTCCTACGAGCAGTACTTC. It encodes CASSYPTGRNSYEQYF.

CDR3 sequence: CASSQGRDTEAFF. CDR3 in DNA: TGCGCCAGCAGCCAAGGCCGGGACACTGAAGCTTTCTTT. The V gene is TRBV5-1, the J gene TRBJ1-1; no firm D call. Trimming took off 4 bases at V and 3 bases at J, with 10 bases between the two ends. Germline assignment: CDR1 SGHRS and CDR2 YFSETQ. There are 13 residues in the CDR3. Variable domain in full (rest from reference TRBV5-1 and TRBJ1-1): KAGVTQTPRYLIKTRGQQVTLSCSPISGHRSVSWYQQTPGQGLQFLFEYFSETQRNKGNFPGRFSGRQFSNSRSEMNVSTLELGDSALYLCASSQGRDTEAFFGQGTRLTVV.

The chain links TRBV7-3 to TRBJ2-3; D not resolved. From germline, CDR1 is SGHTA and CDR2 FQGTGA. The CDR3 totals 13 residues. Trimming left V 5 bases short and J 5 bases short, with 11 bases between. The CDR3 DNA sequence: TGTGCCAGCAGCCCCGGAGTGAAAGATACGCAGTATTTT. Residues: CASSPGVKDTQYF.

This chain uses TRBV21-1 with TRBJ2-4; the D call TRBD1 from the table was never checked on the DNA. TRBV21-1 has pseudogene status. CDR3 length equals 18 residues. This CDR3 is CASSKAATAYLAKNIQYF. The CDR3 DNA follows: TGTGCCAGCAGCAAAGCAGCGACAGCCTATCTAGCCAAAAACATTCAGTACTTC.

The chain links TRBV6-6 to TRBJ2-1; possible D gene TRBD1, 6 bases. This CDR3 comprises 11 residues. Germline CDR1 and CDR2: MNHNY and SVGAGI (reference sequence). Trimming shortened V by 6 bases and J by 12 bases, and 12 bases separated the two germline ends. CDR3 sequence reads: CASSGDIGQFF. CDR3 in DNA: TGTGCCAGCAGCGGGGACATCGGGCAGTTCTTC.

This clone was counted a few times. An end of the junction differs from the germline gene, which may be a read error. The CDR3 loop reads CASREDRVYEKLFF. The CDR3 DNA follows: TGTGCCAGCAGGGAAGACAGGGTGTATGAAAAACTGTTTTTT. V usage is TRBV2 and J usage is TRBJ1-4; 7 nucleotides align to TRBD1. The CDR3 consists of 14 residues. Germline loops: CDR1 SNHLY, CDR2 FYNNEI. The whole variable domain, remainder taken from reference TRBV2 and TRBJ1-4, is EPEVTQTPSHQVTQMGQEVILRCVPISNHLYFYWYRQILGQKVEFLVSFYNNEISEKSEIFDDQFSVERPDGSNFTLKIRSTKLEDSAMYFCASREDRVYEKLFFGSGTQLSVL.

The chain's CDR3 is CASRGELNTEAFF. CDR3 sequence (DNA): TGCGCCAGCCGGGGGGAACTGAACACTGAAGCTTTCTTT. The rearrangement uses TRBV5-1 and TRBJ1-1; D may be TRBD1 (5 bases). The V end was cut by 7 bases, the J end by 0 bases, with 10 bases between. Germline assignment: CDR1 SGHRS and CDR2 YFSETQ. This CDR3 region has 13 residues.

The rearrangement joins TRBV19 to TRBJ1-5, with TRBD1 as a possible D gene (5 bases). The V and J ends lost 5 bases and 11 bases respectively, with 19 bases between them. The CDR3 runs 14 residues. Germline CDR1 and CDR2: LNHDA and SQIVND (reference sequence). CDR3 bases: TGTGCCAGTAGTCCTCCAGGGAGGCCAGAGGCCCAGCATTTT. Residues: CASSPPGRPEAQHF.

This chain links TRBV28 with TRBJ1-1; weak D call: TRBD1 (6 bases). The germline gives CDR1 MDHEN, CDR2 SYDVKM. The CDR3 consists of 14 residues. Trimming removed 0 bases at V and 2 bases at J, with 7 bases between. CDR3 coding DNA: TGTGCCAGCAGTTTATGGGGGGCAAACACTGAAGCTTTCTTT. It yields the protein CASSLWGANTEAFF. Combining the CDR3 with reference TRBV28 and TRBJ1-1 gives the whole variable domain DVKVTQSSRYLVKRTGEKVFLECVQDMDHENMFWYRQDPGLGLRLIYFSYDVKMKEKGDIPEGYSVSREKKERFSLILESASTNQTSMYLCASSLWGANTEAFFGQGTRLTVV.

The J gene is TRBJ1-1, the V gene TRBV19, with 9 positions matching TRBD1. Germline assignment: CDR1 LNHDA and CDR2 SQIVND (reference sequence). The V gene end was trimmed by 2 bases and the J gene end by 5 bases; junction bases not matched to a gene: 6. The CDR3 spans 15 residues. CDR3 loop: CASSIPGTGLTEAFF. In DNA, the CDR3 is TGTGCCAGTAGTATACCCGGGACAGGGCTTACTGAAGCTTTCTTT.

The chain has TRBV29-1 and TRBJ1-3; D might be TRBD1 (5 bases). Germline V lookup: CDR1 SQVTM, CDR2 ANQGSEA. The CDR3 is 13 residues long. The ends were cut back, 6 bases at V and 2 bases at J, with 11 bases in the middle. CDR3 in DNA: TGCAGCGTGGAGCAGGGTACTGGAAACACCATATATTTT. The encoded protein is CSVEQGTGNTIYF.

This chain uses TRBV9 with TRBJ2-1; 10 positions match TRBD2. This CDR3 has 17 amino acids. J gave up 3 bases and V 1 base, and 7 bases lay outside the gene matches. Per germline, CDR1 SGDLS and CDR2 YYNGEE. The CDR3 nucleotides read TGTGCCAGCAGCGTACAACGGGCTAGCGGGGGCTACAATGAGCAGTTCTTC. It translates to CASSVQRASGGYNEQFF.

V usage is TRBV6-2 or TRBV6-3 and J usage is TRBJ2-2; TRBD1 is a possible D gene (6 bases). Germline assignment: CDR1 MNHEY and CDR2 SVGEGT. Trimming removed 2 bases from V and 7 bases from J, with 17 bases in between. The CDR3 extends over 16 amino acids. Written as DNA, the CDR3 is TGTGCCAGCAGTTACACCGAACAGGGTTACGACGGGGAGCTGTTTTTT. Translated: CASSYTEQGYDGELFF.

The J gene is TRBJ2-3, the V gene TRBV10-1; TRBD2 aligns across 8 bases. The trim removed 0 bases at V and 11 bases at J, leaving 7 bases unmatched. The CDR3 totals 14 residues. The germline V gene encodes CDR1 WNHNN and CDR2 SYGVQD (reference sequence). The CDR3 bases are TGCGCCAGCAGTGAGTCGACCCGGGGGGGGAGGCAGTATTTT. Its protein product is CASSESTRGGRQYF.

This clone occurred many times. J is TRBJ2-3 and V is TRBV5-6; D uncertain. In germline, CDR1 is SGHDT, CDR2 YYEEEE. The CDR3 length is 14 residues. V lost 0 bases and J lost 4, with 9 bases in between. CDR3 coding DNA: TGTGCCAGCAGCTTGGGCATCCTAGCAGATACGCAGTATTTT. As protein: CASSLGILADTQYF.

CDR3 sequence: CASSSRGPEAFF. The CDR3 nucleotides are TGTGCCAGCAGTTCCAGGGGACCTGAAGCTTTCTTT. The rearrangement links TRBV6-2 or TRBV6-3 to TRBJ1-1; TRBD1 might be the D (6 bases). Trimming stripped 4 bases from V and 6 bases from J, with 9 bases between. The CDR3 runs 12 residues. Germline CDR1 reads MNHEY; CDR2 reads SVGEGT.

The V gene is TRBV6-2 or TRBV6-3, the J gene TRBJ2-1; 7 nucleotides align to TRBD1. The germline gives CDR1 MNHEY, CDR2 SVGEGT. V lost 6 bases and J lost 1; bases outside the gene matches: 3. This CDR3 spans 14 amino acids. CDR3 sequence (DNA): TGTGCCAGCAGCCAGACAGGGTCCTACAATGAGCAGTTCTTC. Encoded protein: CASSQTGSYNEQFF.

This rearrangement joins TRBV15 to TRBJ1-2; D is possibly TRBD1 (5 bases). This CDR3 region has 15 residues. V shed 3 bases and J shed 4 bases, with 15 bases lying between them. The germline gives CDR1 LNHNV, CDR2 YYDKDF (reference sequence). The CDR3 bases are TGTGCCACCAGCAGCGAAAGACAGAGAACCTATGGCTACACCTTC. As protein: CATSSERQRTYGYTF. Supplemented by reference TRBV15 and TRBJ1-2, the full variable domain reads DAMVIQNPRYQVTQFGKPVTLSCSQTLNHNVMYWYQQKSSQAPKLLFHYYDKDFNNEADTPDNFQSRRPNTSFCFLDIRSPGLGDTAMYLCATSSERQRTYGYTFGSGTRLTVV.